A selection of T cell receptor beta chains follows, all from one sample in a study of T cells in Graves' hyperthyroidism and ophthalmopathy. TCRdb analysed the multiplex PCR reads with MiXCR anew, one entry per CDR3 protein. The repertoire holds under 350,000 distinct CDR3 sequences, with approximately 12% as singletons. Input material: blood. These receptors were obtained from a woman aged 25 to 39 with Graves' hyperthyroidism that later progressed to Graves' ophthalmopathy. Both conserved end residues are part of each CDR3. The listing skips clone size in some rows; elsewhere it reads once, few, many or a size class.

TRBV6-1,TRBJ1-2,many,CASSSKQGAVANYGYTF
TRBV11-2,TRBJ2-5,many,CASSPVVGDGTQYF
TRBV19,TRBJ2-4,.,CASSTMAKNIQYF
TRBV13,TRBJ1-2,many,CASSLLEVYGYTF
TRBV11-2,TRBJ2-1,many,CASSKYGTSYEQFF
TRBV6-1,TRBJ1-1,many,CASRMGSMNTEAFF
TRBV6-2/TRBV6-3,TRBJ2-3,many,CASSYPTERTSSTADTQYF
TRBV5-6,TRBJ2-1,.,CASSPRLGLAGGPRLNEQFF
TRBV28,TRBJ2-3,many,CASSLYSGTSDTDTQYF
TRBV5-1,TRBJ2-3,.,CASSSAGGSTDTQYF
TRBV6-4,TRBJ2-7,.,CASSRTGAEEQYF
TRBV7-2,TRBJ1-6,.,CASSLGEDGPLGSPLHF